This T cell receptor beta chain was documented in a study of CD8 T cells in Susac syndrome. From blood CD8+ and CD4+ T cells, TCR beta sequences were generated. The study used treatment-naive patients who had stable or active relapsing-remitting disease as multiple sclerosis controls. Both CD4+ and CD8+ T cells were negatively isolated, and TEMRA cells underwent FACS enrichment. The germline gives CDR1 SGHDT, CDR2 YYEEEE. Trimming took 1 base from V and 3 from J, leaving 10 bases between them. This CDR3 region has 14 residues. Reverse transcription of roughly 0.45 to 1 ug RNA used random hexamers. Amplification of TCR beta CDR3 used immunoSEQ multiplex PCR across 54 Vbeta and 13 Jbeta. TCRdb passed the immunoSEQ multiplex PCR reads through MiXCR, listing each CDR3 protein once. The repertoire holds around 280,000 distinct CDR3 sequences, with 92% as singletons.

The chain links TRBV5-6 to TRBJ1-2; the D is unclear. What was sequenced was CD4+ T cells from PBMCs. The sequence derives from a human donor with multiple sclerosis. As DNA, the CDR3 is TGTGCCAGCAGCTTGAAAGTGAACCACTATGGCTACACCTTC. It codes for CASSLKVNHYGYTF.